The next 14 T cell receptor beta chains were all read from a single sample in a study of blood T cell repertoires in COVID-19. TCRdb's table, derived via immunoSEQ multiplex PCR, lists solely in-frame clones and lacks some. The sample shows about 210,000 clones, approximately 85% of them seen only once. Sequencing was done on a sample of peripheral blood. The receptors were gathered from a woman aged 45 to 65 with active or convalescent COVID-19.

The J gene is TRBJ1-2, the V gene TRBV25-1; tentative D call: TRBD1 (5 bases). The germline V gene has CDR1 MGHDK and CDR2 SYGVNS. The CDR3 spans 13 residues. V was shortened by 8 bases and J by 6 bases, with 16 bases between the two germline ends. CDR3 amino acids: CASGRDYGDGYTF. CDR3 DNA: TGTGCCAGCGGGAGGGACTACGGGGATGGCTACACCTTC.

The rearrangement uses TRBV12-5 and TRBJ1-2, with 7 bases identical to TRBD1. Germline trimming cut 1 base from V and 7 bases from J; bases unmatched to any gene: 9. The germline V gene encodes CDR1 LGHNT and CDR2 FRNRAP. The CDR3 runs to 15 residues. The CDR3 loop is CASGLDRQGITGYTF. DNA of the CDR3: TGTGCTAGTGGTTTGGATCGACAGGGTATCACTGGCTACACCTTC.

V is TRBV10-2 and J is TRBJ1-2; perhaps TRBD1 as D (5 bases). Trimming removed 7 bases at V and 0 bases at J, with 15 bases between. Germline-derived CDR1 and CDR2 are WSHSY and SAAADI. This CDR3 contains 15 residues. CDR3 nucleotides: TGCGCCAGCACTGCAGGGAATTGGGCTAACTATGGCTACACCTTC. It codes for CASTAGNWANYGYTF.

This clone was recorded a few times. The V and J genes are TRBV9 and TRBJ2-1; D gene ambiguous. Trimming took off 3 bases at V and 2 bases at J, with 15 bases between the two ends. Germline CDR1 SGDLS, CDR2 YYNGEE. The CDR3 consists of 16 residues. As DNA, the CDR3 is TGTGCCAGCAGCGCCAGACTTCCCGCGCCCTACAATGAGCAGTTCTTC. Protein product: CASSARLPAPYNEQFF. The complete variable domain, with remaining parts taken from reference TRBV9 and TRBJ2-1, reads DSGVTQTPKHLITATGQRVTLRCSPRSGDLSVYWYQQSLDQGLQFLIQYYNGEERAKGNILERFSAQQFPDLHSELNLSSLELGDSALYFCASSARLPAPYNEQFFGPGTRLTVL.

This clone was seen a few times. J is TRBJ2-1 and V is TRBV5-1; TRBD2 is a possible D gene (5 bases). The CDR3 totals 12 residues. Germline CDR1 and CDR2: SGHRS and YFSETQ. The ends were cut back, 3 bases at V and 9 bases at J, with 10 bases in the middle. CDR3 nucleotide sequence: TGCGCCAGCAGCTCCGGACTGGGTGAGCAGTTCTTC. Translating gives CASSSGLGEQFF.

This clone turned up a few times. The CDR3 sequence: CASSQGVPGYTF. CDR3 bases: TGTGCCAGCAGCCAGGGGGTGCCTGGCTACACCTTC. The chain is built from TRBV2 and TRBJ1-2; TRBD1 aligns across 7 bases. CDR1 and CDR2 from the germline V gene are SNHLY and FYNNEI. Unmatched junction bases numbered 5, after V lost 6 bases and J lost 7 bases. There are 12 residues in the CDR3.

The CDR3 is CSGTGGGTEAFF. CDR3 DNA sequence: TGCAGCGGTACAGGGGGCGGAACTGAAGCTTTCTTT. This rearrangement joins TRBV29-1 to TRBJ1-1, with 9 bases fitting TRBD1. The junction had 5 bases not matched to a gene; V was cut back by 7 bases and J by 5 bases. The CDR3 length is 12 residues. The germline V gene has CDR1 SQVTM and CDR2 ANQGSEA.

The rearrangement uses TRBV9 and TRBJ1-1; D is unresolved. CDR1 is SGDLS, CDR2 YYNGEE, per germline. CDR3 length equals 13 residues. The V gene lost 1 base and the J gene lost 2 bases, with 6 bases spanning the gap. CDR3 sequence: CASSVTPNTEAFF. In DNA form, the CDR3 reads TGTGCCAGCAGCGTAACACCTAACACTGAAGCTTTCTTT.

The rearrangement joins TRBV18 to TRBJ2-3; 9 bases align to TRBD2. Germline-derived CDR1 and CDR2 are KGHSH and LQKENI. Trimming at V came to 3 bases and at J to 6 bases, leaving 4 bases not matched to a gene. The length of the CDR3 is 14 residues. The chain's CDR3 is CASSPRGGPDTQYF. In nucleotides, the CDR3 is TGTGCCAGCTCACCGCGGGGGGGCCCTGATACGCAGTATTTT.

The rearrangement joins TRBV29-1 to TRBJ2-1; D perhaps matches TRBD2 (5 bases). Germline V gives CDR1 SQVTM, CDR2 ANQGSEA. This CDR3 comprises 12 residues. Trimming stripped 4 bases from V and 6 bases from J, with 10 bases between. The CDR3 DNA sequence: TGCAGCGTTGTTTGGGAGATCAATGAGCAGTTCTTC. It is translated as CSVVWEINEQFF.

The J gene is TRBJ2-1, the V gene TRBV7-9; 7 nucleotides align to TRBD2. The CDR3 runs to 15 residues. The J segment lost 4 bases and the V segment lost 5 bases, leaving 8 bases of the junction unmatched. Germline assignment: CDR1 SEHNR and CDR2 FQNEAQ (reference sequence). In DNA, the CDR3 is TGTGCCAGCAGCCCGGGACTATCTAGGTACAATGAGCAGTTCTTC. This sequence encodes CASSPGLSRYNEQFF.

CDR3 protein: CASSPQGSGNTIYF. CDR3 DNA sequence: TGTGCCAGCAGTCCACAGGGCTCCGGAAACACCATATATTTT. The rearrangement joins TRBV7-9 to TRBJ1-3; a possible D gene is TRBD1 (6 bases). Germline assignment: CDR1 SEHNR and CDR2 FQNEAQ (reference sequence). Trimming took 6 bases from V and 4 from J, leaving 13 bases between them. The CDR3 is 14 amino acids.

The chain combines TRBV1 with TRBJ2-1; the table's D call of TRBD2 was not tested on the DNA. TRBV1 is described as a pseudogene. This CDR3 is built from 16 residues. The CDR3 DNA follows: TGCACCAGCAGCCAAGAAGGCTGCGGGAGGGCCGATGAGCAGTTCTTC. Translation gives CTSSQEGCGRADEQFF.

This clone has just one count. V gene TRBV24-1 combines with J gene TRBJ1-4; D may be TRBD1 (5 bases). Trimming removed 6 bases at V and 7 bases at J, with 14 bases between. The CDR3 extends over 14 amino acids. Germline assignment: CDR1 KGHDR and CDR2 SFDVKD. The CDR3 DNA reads TGTGCCACCAGTCACCCAGGGTCGACTGAAAAACTGTTTTTT. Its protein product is CATSHPGSTEKLFF.